In this sample, the clone carrying this T cell receptor beta chain turned up a few times. Its antigen is currently unknown. These data are taken from a study of Ad26.COV2.S vaccination and SARS-CoV-2 variants. Study-wide results and caveats: Spike-specific responses of CD8+ and CD4+ T cells were reported to display substantial breadth after vaccination. It is possible that the TCR breadth and depth analyses underestimated the total T cell responses. For non-spike TCRs, breadth in vaccine recipients resembled that in placebo recipients.

Sample treatment: around 19 received Ad26.COV2.S at low or high dose, single or two shots; about five received placebo; per-sample allocation not given. Sampling was done on day 63 after the first vaccine or placebo injection. V lost 4 bases and J lost 6; bases outside the gene matches: 8. This CDR3 has 15 amino acids. CDR1 is LGHDT and CDR2 is YNNKEL in the germline V gene (reference sequence). Using immunoSEQ multiplex PCR, the repertoire was profiled, and TCRdb retains in-frame clones only, with some absent. There are about 250,000 clones in the sample; around 87% occur only once, and about 3.1% lies in the top ten.

Sequencing was performed on peripheral blood, taken in a trial of Ad26.COV2.S vaccine versus placebo. The V gene is TRBV3-1 (or the pseudogene TRBV3-2), the J gene TRBJ2-7; 11 bases are a match to TRBD1. The sequence was collected from a person aged 18-65 years who received the Ad26.COV2.S COVID-19 vaccine or a placebo. CDR3 loop: CASSPSGTGGAEQYF. The CDR3 nucleotides read TGTGCCAGCAGCCCGTCCGGGACAGGGGGTGCCGAGCAGTACTTC.